These 21 T cell receptor beta chains were all obtained from the same sample, sequenced in a study of blood T cell repertoires in COVID-19 (dated by TCRdb to about 2020). Library preparation used the immunoSEQ multiplex PCR assay. This immuneACCESS table, as held by TCRdb, lists in-frame sequences with V and J called but not all clones. Of the missing ones, under half trace to an unresolved V gene in checked studies; the others have no known cause. The table for this sample lists 130,000 or so clones; roughly 90% of them were counted only once. Under 3% of the sample is taken by the ten largest. Sequencing used peripheral blood. All receptors derive from a human donor with COVID-19, enrolled during active disease. The donor label of this sample is uncertain.

The rearrangement links TRBV25-1 to TRBJ2-7, with 7 nucleotides matching TRBD1. Looked up from germline, CDR1 is MGHDK and CDR2 is SYGVNS. V was pared by 2 bases and J by 5 bases, with 9 bases of the junction left unmatched. The CDR3 spans 15 residues. CDR3 residues: CASSEDRVRVNEQYF. The CDR3 DNA sequence: TGTGCCAGCAGTGAAGACAGGGTACGGGTCAACGAGCAGTACTTC.

This chain links TRBV29-1 with TRBJ1-4, with 10 bases that match TRBD1. The ends lost 7 bases at V and 5 bases at J; junction bases unmatched: 4. CDR1 and CDR2 from the germline V gene are SQVTM and ANQGSEA. CDR3 length: 13 amino acids. CDR3: CSARTGGNEKLFF. Here the CDR3 DNA reads TGCAGCGCTCGGACAGGGGGAAATGAAAAACTGTTTTTT. The full variable domain, completed using reference TRBV29-1 and TRBJ1-4, is SAVISQKPSRDICQRGTSLTIQCQVDSQVTMMFWYRQQPGQSLTLIATANQGSEATYESGFVIDKFPISRPNLTFSTLTVSNMSPEDSSIYLCSARTGGNEKLFFGSGTQLSVL.

The chain links TRBV5-1 to TRBJ2-2; TRBD1 might be the D (5 bases). The CDR3 runs to 18 residues. The germline gives CDR1 SGHRS, CDR2 YFSETQ. Between the trimmed V and J ends, which lost 2 bases and 5 bases, there was a span of 22 bases. The CDR3 DNA follows: TGCGCCAGCAGCTTATTTGGGGCGTTGGGGCGGCAAACCGGGGAGCTGTTTTTT. Translating gives CASSLFGALGRQTGELFF.

J is TRBJ2-2 and V is TRBV4-1; tentatively, D is TRBD1 (5 bases). The CDR3 length is 17 residues. Germline assignment: CDR1 MGHRA and CDR2 YSYEKL. Trimming shortened V by 1 base and J by 3 bases, and 15 bases separated the two germline ends. The CDR3 is CASSQVNMGLDTGELFF. CDR3 nucleotide sequence: TGCGCCAGCAGCCAAGTAAATATGGGGCTGGACACCGGGGAGCTGTTTTTT.

The chain uses TRBV11-2 and TRBJ1-2; the D gene is possibly TRBD1 (5 bases). V lost 5 bases and J 4 bases, leaving 11 bases between the germline ends. Germline lookup yields CDR1 SGHAT and CDR2 FQNNGV. The CDR3 extends over 13 amino acids. CDR3 in DNA: TGTGCCAGCAGCCCAACGGGGGGCTATGGCTACACCTTC. Residues: CASSPTGGYGYTF.

This chain joins TRBV7-3 and TRBJ2-3; 8 bases match TRBD1. Germline V gene data show CDR1 as SGHTA and CDR2 as FQGTGA. This CDR3 region has 15 residues. J lost 3 bases, V lost 4 bases, and 6 bases had no gene match. DNA for the CDR3: TGTGCCAGCAGCTCATGGGGACAGGCTACAGATACGCAGTATTTT. Its protein product is CASSSWGQATDTQYF.

The CDR3: CASSLLDKLYGYTF. DNA of the CDR3: TGTGCCAGCAGTCTACTCGACAAACTCTATGGCTACACCTTC. This chain joins TRBV28 and TRBJ1-2, with D uncertain. The CDR3 is 14 amino acids. Germline CDR1 is MDHEN and CDR2 is SYDVKM. The V gene lost 5 bases and the J gene lost 4 bases, with 14 bases spanning the gap.

The CDR3 loop is CASSQVRVTETQYF. Here the CDR3 DNA reads TGCGCCAGCAGCCAGGTGAGGGTTACGGAGACCCAGTACTTC. V and J are TRBV5-1 and TRBJ2-5; tentative D call: TRBD2 (5 bases). The germline V and J ends were trimmed by 4 bases and 5 bases, with 15 bases remaining between them. CDR1 and CDR2 from the germline V gene are SGHRS and YFSETQ. There are 14 residues in the CDR3.

This chain connects TRBV14 to TRBJ2-5, with TRBD1 matching over 8 bases. The V gene end was trimmed by 2 bases and the J gene end by 5 bases; junction bases not matched to a gene: 10. The CDR3 contains 16 residues. Germline CDR1 is SGHDN and CDR2 is FVKESK. CDR3 sequence (DNA): TGTGCCAGCAGCCAAAGACGAGGGACAGGAGGGGAGACCCAGTACTTC. This sequence encodes CASSQRRGTGGETQYF.

The chain links TRBV12-5 to TRBJ2-7; unclear D gene. Trimming removed 1 base from V and 7 bases from J, with 5 bases in between. Germline V lookup: CDR1 LGHNT, CDR2 FRNRAP. CDR3 length: 11 amino acids. CDR3 bases: TGTGCTAGTGGTTTGGAACTGGAGCAGTACTTC. Protein sequence: CASGLELEQYF.

The chain links TRBV12-5 to TRBJ1-3; possible D gene TRBD1, 5 bases. The CDR3 is 14 residues long. Germline CDR1 LGHNT, CDR2 FRNRAP. V lost 4 bases to trimming and J lost 7 bases, with 14 bases between them. Here the CDR3 reads CASGSTTEENTIYF. The CDR3 DNA is TGTGCTAGTGGTTCAACGACAGAGGAGAACACCATATATTTT.

This sequence joins TRBV9 and TRBJ1-2, with D hard to call. V was trimmed by 0 bases and J by 8 bases, leaving 23 bases between them. The germline gives CDR1 SGDLS, CDR2 YYNGEE. The CDR3 runs to 17 residues. The CDR3 spells CASSVDGAPSRVVGYTF. The DNA of the CDR3 is TGTGCCAGCAGCGTAGACGGTGCACCCTCGCGAGTTGTGGGCTACACCTTC.

This chain joins TRBV5-1 and TRBJ2-1, with 7 bases fitting TRBD1. With V trimmed by 4 bases and J by 5 bases, 12 bases remained unmatched. This CDR3 spans 16 amino acids. Germline V lookup: CDR1 SGHRS, CDR2 YFSETQ. CDR3 sequence: CASSRKTGTEDNEQFF. The CDR3 DNA reads TGCGCCAGCAGCCGCAAGACAGGGACAGAAGACAATGAGCAGTTCTTC.

The V and J genes are TRBV6-5 and TRBJ1-1; 7 nucleotides agree with TRBD1. CDR1 and CDR2 (germline): MNHEY, SVGAGI. The CDR3 covers 15 residues. Trimming cost V 0 bases and J 4 bases; bases outside gene matches: 5. The DNA for the CDR3 is TGTGCCAGCAGTTACTCGGCAGGGGGAAGCACTGAAGCTTTCTTT. Translation gives CASSYSAGGSTEAFF.

Here the CDR3 DNA reads TGTGCCAGCAGTGGAGGGAGGCTCAACTATGGCTACACCTTC. It translates to CASSGGRLNYGYTF. This chain joins TRBV6-6 and TRBJ1-2; D ambiguous. The germline V gene has CDR1 MNHNY and CDR2 SVGAGI (reference sequence). Trimming took off 5 bases at V and 2 bases at J, with 12 bases between the two ends. This CDR3 is built from 14 residues.

V gene TRBV5-1 combines with J gene TRBJ2-7, with D possibly TRBD2 on 6 matching bases. Trimming shortened V by 4 bases and J by 5 bases, and 19 bases separated the two germline ends. Germline CDR1 is SGHRS and CDR2 is YFSETQ. CDR3 length: 15 amino acids. CDR3 DNA sequence: TGCGCCAGCAGCCGGGACCCGGGACTCAGAGACGAGCAGTACTTC. It is translated as CASSRDPGLRDEQYF.

This chain joins TRBV7-2 and TRBJ2-7; 9 bases agree with TRBD2. With V trimmed by 0 bases and J by 0 bases, 6 bases remained unmatched. The CDR3 runs 17 residues. Germline V lookup: CDR1 SGHTA, CDR2 FQGNSA. CDR3 in DNA: TGTGCCAGCAGCTTAGCGGGACTAGCAGAGACCTCCTACGAGCAGTACTTC. It yields the protein CASSLAGLAETSYEQYF.

DNA for the CDR3: TGTGCCAGCTGCAGCACAGCAACTTTTCGAGAGACCCAGTACTTC. Its translation is CASCSTATFRETQYF. J is TRBJ2-5 and V is TRBV6-5; no firm D call. The CDR3 is 15 residues long. The germline V and J ends were trimmed by 8 bases and 4 bases, with 20 bases remaining between them. The germline gives CDR1 MNHEY, CDR2 SVGAGI.

J is TRBJ1-2 and V is TRBV5-1; D is unresolved. CDR3 size: 16 residues. CDR1 is SGHRS, CDR2 YFSETQ, per germline. Trimming removed 0 bases at V and 0 bases at J, with 12 bases between. CDR3 protein: CASSLEEQYSNYGYTF. The DNA of the CDR3 is TGCGCCAGCAGCTTGGAGGAGCAATATTCTAACTATGGCTACACCTTC.

The V gene is TRBV10-3, the J gene TRBJ1-5; 7 bases match TRBD1. The CDR3 covers 16 residues. The V segment lost 1 base and the J segment 3 bases; nucleotides outside the gene matches: 6. Germline V gene data show CDR1 as ENHRY and CDR2 as SYGVKD. The CDR3 nucleotides are TGTGCCATCAGTGAGTTTGGGACAGAAGCCAATCAGCCCCAGCATTTT. Its translation is CAISEFGTEANQPQHF.

The chain uses TRBV3-1 (or the pseudogene TRBV3-2) and TRBJ1-1, with D possibly TRBD1 on 6 matching bases. Trimming removed 3 bases from V and 5 bases from J, with 16 bases in between. This CDR3 is built from 15 residues. The germline V gene has CDR1 LGHDT and CDR2 YNNKEL (reference sequence). The CDR3 nucleotides are TGTGCCAGCAGCCAGCTCCCGGGGGGCTCGACTGAAGCTTTCTTT. This codes for CASSQLPGGSTEAFF.